The next 20 T cell receptor beta chains were all read from a single sample in a study of T cells expressing NK-cell markers. One entry per CDR3 protein, without DNA, is what TCRdb gives after re-calling the 5' RACE reads. The table counts about 460,000 distinct CDR3 sequences; over 1.3% lies in the top ten. Sample: blood T cells: a sorted CD56 or NKG2C T cell subset, CD4+ or CD8+ T cells, or bulk PBMC T cells (not recorded which). The receptors were gathered from a woman in her fifties or sixties in good health.

V is TRBV11-3 and J is TRBJ2-1. In germline, CDR1 is SGHNT, CDR2 YENEEA. The CDR3 has 14 amino acids. CDR3 loop: CASSFPDGYNEQFF.

The chain couples TRBV9 to TRBJ2-3; TCRdb reports TRBD2, a call that lacks DNA to check it against. The CDR3 has 12 amino acids. Per the germline V gene, CDR1 is SGDLS and CDR2 is YYNGEE. The chain's CDR3 is CASSPSGMAQYF. The full variable domain, completed using reference TRBV9 and TRBJ2-3, is DSGVTQTPKHLITATGQRVTLRCSPRSGDLSVYWYQQSLDQGLQFLIQYYNGEERAKGNILERFSAQQFPDLHSELNLSSLELGDSALYFCASSPSGMAQYFGPGTRLTVL.

The genes are TRBV6-1 and TRBJ2-1; TCRdb lists TRBD1, though no DNA is available to test this call. Germline V gene data show CDR1 as MNHNS and CDR2 as SASEGT. The CDR3 is 17 residues long. The CDR3 is CASSEVRRGQEVHEQFF.

CDR3 sequence reads: CASFLETSGTSTDTQYF. The rearrangement links TRBV5-1 to TRBJ2-3; TCRdb selects TRBD2, and the lack of DNA leaves this call unchecked. This CDR3 comprises 17 residues. From germline, CDR1 is SGHRS and CDR2 YFSETQ.

V usage is TRBV20-1 and J usage is TRBJ2-3; the D call from TCRdb, TRBD1, cannot be confirmed without DNA. The CDR3 runs 13 residues. CDR1 DFQATT and CDR2 SNEGSKA come from the germline V gene (reference sequence). This CDR3 is CSARGGGRDTQYF.

The J gene is TRBJ1-4, the V gene TRBV29-1; TCRdb outputs TRBD1, but without DNA this stays unchecked. This CDR3 contains 13 residues. The germline V gene encodes CDR1 SQVTM and CDR2 ANQGSEA. CDR3 residues: CSVEKQGHEKLFF.

The chain employs TRBV20-1 and TRBJ2-3; TCRdb designates TRBD1, a call that cannot be tested without DNA. Per the germline V gene, CDR1 is DFQATT and CDR2 is SNEGSKA (reference sequence). The CDR3 is made up of 17 amino acids. The CDR3: CSARKNFRDRGTDTQYF.

This chain connects TRBV2 to TRBJ1-4; no DNA is available, so the TRBD1 call from TCRdb remains unchecked. The germline V gene has CDR1 SNHLY and CDR2 FYNNEI. The CDR3 has 14 residues. The CDR3 protein is CASRGTGGFEKLFF.

This chain links TRBV29-1 with TRBJ2-5; TCRdb outputs TRBD2, but without DNA this stays unchecked. Germline V lookup: CDR1 SQVTM, CDR2 ANQGSEA. This CDR3 comprises 14 residues. CDR3: CSVERVLAKETQYF.

CDR3: CASSFAGGNGEAFF. V is TRBV7-9 and J is TRBJ1-1; TCRdb selects TRBD1, and the lack of DNA leaves this call unchecked. The CDR3 length is 14 residues. CDR1 and CDR2 from the germline V gene are SEHNR and FQNEAQ (reference sequence).

V is TRBV12-3 or TRBV12-4 and J is TRBJ1-4. The CDR3 totals 15 residues. The CDR3 here is CASSRGGGFNEKLFF.

The genes are TRBV4-1 and TRBJ2-1; with no DNA, the TCRdb D assignment of TRBD2 cannot be verified. There are 15 residues in the CDR3. Germline V CDR1 and CDR2: MGHRA, YSYEKL. Here the CDR3 reads CASSQEESGYNEQFF.

This chain links TRBV6-2 or TRBV6-3 with TRBJ2-5; the D gene TCRdb calls, TRBD1, cannot be checked with no DNA. Germline V CDR1 and CDR2: MNHEY, SVGEGT. The length of the CDR3 is 13 residues. The chain's CDR3 is CASTWDYQETQYF.

This rearrangement joins TRBV3-1 to TRBJ1-1. The CDR3 covers 16 residues. Germline V gene lookup returns CDR1 LGHDT and CDR2 YNNKEL (reference sequence). CDR3: CASSQDTRYWGTEAFF.

The gene calls are TRBV20-1 and TRBJ1-6; TCRdb reports TRBD1, a call that lacks DNA to check it against. Germline V CDR1 and CDR2: DFQATT, SNEGSKA (reference sequence). CDR3 size: 14 residues. CDR3 residues: CSALQGGGGSPLHF.

The chain joins TRBV12-3 or TRBV12-4 to TRBJ1-1; absent DNA, TCRdb's TRBD1 call cannot be checked. This CDR3 is built from 14 residues. The CDR3 spells CASTPPRDRAEAFF.

J is TRBJ2-3 and V is TRBV18; TCRdb reports TRBD2, a call that lacks DNA to check it against. The CDR3 totals 16 residues. CDR1 KGHSH and CDR2 LQKENI come from the germline V gene. The chain's CDR3 is CASSPIRDSRGDTQYF.

This chain uses TRBV2 with TRBJ2-1. Germline CDR1 reads SNHLY; CDR2 reads FYNNEI. The CDR3 extends over 15 amino acids. The CDR3 reads CASTQKGTSNKEQFF.

The rearrangement links TRBV12-3 or TRBV12-4 to TRBJ2-2; the TCRdb call, TRBD2, lacks DNA for checking. CDR3 length: 17 residues. The CDR3 sequence is CASSNQLAGGVTGELFF.

The chain has TRBV6-6 and TRBJ2-5; as DNA is missing, the TRBD1 call by TCRdb cannot be tested. This CDR3 is built from 13 residues. Per the germline V gene, CDR1 is MNHNY and CDR2 is SVGAGI (reference sequence). CDR3 in amino acids: CASRDSNKETQYF.